This TCR beta chain was recovered during a study of glioma-infiltrating T cells. Study-level information: Low-grade gliomas were grade II; glioblastomas were grade IV at initial diagnosis. The study's findings and limits: Signature shared blood CDR3 motifs were enriched in low-divergence and depleted in high-divergence patients. Non-neoplastic patients had below-expected tissue-blood divergence, while all gliomas exceeded expectation.

A note on this clonotype: The antigen is not known.

The iRepertoire nested amplicon-rescue multiplex PCR amplified TCR alpha and beta CDR3s from RNA. Tissue mRNA or PBMC total RNA, roughly 100-400 ng, went into one-step reverse transcription and amplification. Via MiXCR, TCRdb re-called the multiplex PCR reads, giving one row per CDR3 protein. The repertoire includes around 350,000 distinct CDR3 sequences, about 40% of them detected once, and around 12% sits in the top ten. There are 11 residues in the CDR3. Per germline, CDR1 MNHEY and CDR2 SVGEGT. Trimming stripped 10 bases from V and 1 base from J, with 8 bases between. The specimen sequenced was glioma tissue, nonneoplastic brain tissue, or PBMCs (not recorded which). The chain has TRBV6-2 or TRBV6-3 and TRBJ2-7; no reliable D call. The sequence was collected from a human donor with low-grade glioma or glioblastoma, undergoing nonglioma brain surgery, or in good health (not recorded which). The CDR3 spells CATATSYEQYF. Written as DNA, the CDR3 is TGTGCCACCGCCACGTCCTACGAGCAGTACTTC.